This TCR beta chain was captured in a study of blood T cell repertoires in COVID-19. This clone turned up a few times. Trimming stripped 2 bases from V and 5 bases from J, with 6 bases between. The CDR3 covers 12 residues. Germline lookup yields CDR1 MNHEY and CDR2 SMNVEV (reference sequence). Assay: immunoSEQ multiplex PCR; the TCRdb copy retains only in-frame clones and omits some. The sample lists around 140,000 clones, approximately 86% seen once, with over 1.5% in the top ten. Sequencing was done on a sample of peripheral blood. The source of this sequence is a man aged 70 or older with acute or convalescent COVID-19. The V call is TRBV27, the J call TRBJ1-1; D possibly corresponds to TRBD1 (6 bases). This CDR3 reads CASSLQGTEAFF. In nucleotides, the CDR3 is TGTGCCAGCAGTTTACAGGGGACTGAAGCTTTCTTT.